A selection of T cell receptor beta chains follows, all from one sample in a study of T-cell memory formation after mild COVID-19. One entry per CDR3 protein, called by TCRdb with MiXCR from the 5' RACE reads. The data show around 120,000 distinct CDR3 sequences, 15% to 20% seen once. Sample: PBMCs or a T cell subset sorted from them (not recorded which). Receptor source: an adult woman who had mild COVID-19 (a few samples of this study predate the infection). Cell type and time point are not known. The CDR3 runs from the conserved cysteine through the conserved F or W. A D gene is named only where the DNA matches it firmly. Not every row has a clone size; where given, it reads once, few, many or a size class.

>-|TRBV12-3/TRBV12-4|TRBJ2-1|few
CASSFREGPYNEQFF
TGTGCCAGCAGTTTCCGGGAAGGTCCCTACAATGAGCAGTTCTTC
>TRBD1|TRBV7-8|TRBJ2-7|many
CASTKSGTATYEQYF
TGTGCCAGCACCAAATCCGGGACAGCGACCTACGAGCAGTACTTC
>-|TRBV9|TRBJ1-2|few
CASRWGENTF
TGTGCCAGCAGGTGGGGAGAGAACACCTTC
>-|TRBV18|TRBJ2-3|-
CASSGGPTDTQYF
TGTGCCAGCTCAGGTGGACCCACAGATACGCAGTATTTT
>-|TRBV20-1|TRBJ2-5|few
CSARDGSIGRETQYF
TGCAGTGCTAGAGATGGGAGCATAGGGAGGGAGACCCAGTACTTC
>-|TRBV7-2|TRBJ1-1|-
CASSLEIGRMNTEAFF
TGTGCCAGCAGCTTAGAGATAGGTCGGATGAACACTGAAGCTTTCTTT
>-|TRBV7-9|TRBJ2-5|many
CASSLFGSGETQYF
TGTGCCAGCAGCTTATTCGGGTCAGGGGAGACCCAGTACTTC
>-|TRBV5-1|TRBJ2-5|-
CASGHIQETQYF
TGCGCCAGCGGACACATACAAGAGACCCAGTACTTC
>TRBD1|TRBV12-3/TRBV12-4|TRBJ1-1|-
CASSPSSPHTGANTEAFF
TGTGCCAGCAGCCCTAGCTCGCCACATACAGGGGCGAACACTGAAGCTTTCTTT
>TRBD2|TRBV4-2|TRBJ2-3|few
CASSHLSGGTDTQYF
TGTGCCAGCAGCCATCTTAGCGGGGGTACAGATACGCAGTATTTT
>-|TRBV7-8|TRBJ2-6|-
CASSSAPANSGANVLTF
TGTGCCAGCAGCTCAGCCCCCGCCAACTCTGGGGCCAACGTCCTGACTTTC
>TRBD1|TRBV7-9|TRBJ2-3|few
CASSSLDRGTSDTQYF
TGTGCCAGCAGCTCCTTGGACAGGGGCACCTCAGATACGCAGTATTTT
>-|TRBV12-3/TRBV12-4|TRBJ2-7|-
CASSPWRALEQYF
TGTGCCAGCAGTCCCTGGAGGGCCCTGGAGCAGTACTTC
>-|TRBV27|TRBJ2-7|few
CASRGISYEQYF
TGTGCCAGCAGAGGGATTTCCTACGAGCAGTACTTC
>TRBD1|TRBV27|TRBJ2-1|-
CASSLGTGPPTYNEQFF
TGTGCCAGCAGTCTCGGGACAGGGCCTCCAACCTACAATGAGCAGTTCTTC
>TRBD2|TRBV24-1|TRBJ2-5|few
CATSDSQEAGLVRAEETQYF
TGTGCCACCAGTGATTCCCAGGAGGCGGGACTAGTCAGGGCTGAGGAGACCCAGTACTTC
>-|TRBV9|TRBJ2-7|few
CASSAKGGYEQYF
TGTGCCAGCAGCGCCAAAGGCGGATACGAGCAGTACTTC
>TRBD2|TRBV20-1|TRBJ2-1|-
CSARDAAGAYNEQFF
TGCAGTGCTAGAGACGCAGCGGGGGCCTACAATGAGCAGTTCTTC
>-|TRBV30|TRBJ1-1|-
CAWREPGSPEAFF
TGTGCCTGGAGGGAACCAGGATCACCGGAAGCTTTCTTT
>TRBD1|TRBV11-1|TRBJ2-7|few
CASSLVRGPHERYF
TGTGCCAGCAGCTTAGTGAGGGGGCCACACGAGCGGTACTTC
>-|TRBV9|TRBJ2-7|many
CASSVGIQSSYEQYF
TGTGCCAGCAGCGTAGGCATCCAGTCCTCCTACGAGCAGTACTTC
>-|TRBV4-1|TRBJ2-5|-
CASSLQQGQETQYF
TGCGCCAGCAGCCTTCAACAAGGCCAAGAGACCCAGTACTTC
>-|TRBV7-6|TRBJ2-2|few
CASSLADLNTGELFF
TGTGCCAGCAGCTTAGCTGACCTGAACACCGGGGAGCTGTTTTTT
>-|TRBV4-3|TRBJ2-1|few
CASSPEFGGANEQFF
TGCGCCAGCAGCCCAGAGTTTGGGGGGGCAAATGAGCAGTTCTTC
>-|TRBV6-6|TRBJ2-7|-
CASSLPVPGEQYF
TGTGCCAGCTCTCTCCCCGTTCCCGGCGAGCAGTACTTC
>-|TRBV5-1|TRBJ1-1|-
CASSFYLAENTEAFF
TGCGCCAGCAGCTTCTATCTTGCGGAGAACACTGAAGCTTTCTTT
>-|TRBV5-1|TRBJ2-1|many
CASRLTNEQFF
TGCGCCAGCAGGCTTACCAATGAGCAGTTCTTC